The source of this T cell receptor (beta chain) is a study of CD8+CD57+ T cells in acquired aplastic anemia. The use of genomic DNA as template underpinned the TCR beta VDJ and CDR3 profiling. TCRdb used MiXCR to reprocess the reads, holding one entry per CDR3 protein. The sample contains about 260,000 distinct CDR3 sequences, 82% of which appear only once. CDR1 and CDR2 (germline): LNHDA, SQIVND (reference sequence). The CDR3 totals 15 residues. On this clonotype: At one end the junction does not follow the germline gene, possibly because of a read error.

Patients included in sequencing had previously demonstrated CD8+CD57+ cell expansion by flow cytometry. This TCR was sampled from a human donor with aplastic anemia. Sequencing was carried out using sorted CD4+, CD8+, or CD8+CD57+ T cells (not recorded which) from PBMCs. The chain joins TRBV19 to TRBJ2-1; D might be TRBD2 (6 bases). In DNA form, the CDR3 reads TGTGCCAGTAGTATCGGGGACTGGGTTGGCGCTGGCTACATCTTC. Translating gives CASSIGDWVGAGYIF. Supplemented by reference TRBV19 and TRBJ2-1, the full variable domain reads DGGITQSPKYLFRKEGQNVTLSCEQNLNHDAMYWYRQDPGQGLRLIYYSQIVNDFQKGDIAEGYSVSREKKESFPLTVTSAQKNPTAFYLCASSIGDWVGAGYIFGPGTRLTVL.